This TCR beta chain was documented in a study of T cell changes during pregnancy in multiple sclerosis (dated by TCRdb to the late 2010s). At the level of the whole study: Changes in the T cell repertoire over the course of pregnancy were examined in this study in women with multiple sclerosis.

Trimming costs V 2 bases and J 2 bases, and their ends lie 7 bases apart. From the cysteine up to the phenylalanine, the CDR3 has a length of 13 residues. Only the CDR3 DNA stays, 39 bases, in frame from base 1. From a lookup of the germline V gene, CDR1 and CDR2 are MNHEY and SVGAGI. The receptor library was made with the immunoSEQ multiplex PCR assay. TCRdb obtained this table from immuneACCESS and retained in-frame rearrangements with V and J assigned. These tables miss some clones; where compared with another copy, unresolved V genes account for less than half of the shortfall, and the remainder is unexplained. Across this sample there are 50,000 to 65,000 clones, with 70% to 90% seen only once. The ten largest make up about 1.7% of the sample. About this clone itself: The clone's antigen remains unknown. It has no much larger one-base neighbor in the sample; base qualities were not kept.

The chain links TRBV6-5 with TRBJ2-7; the D gene is perhaps TRBD1, from 6 matching bases. The specimen comprised peripheral blood, sampled after pregnancy. The clonotype was recovered from a female donor with multiple sclerosis, enrolled in a pregnancy study. This receptor has the CDR3 CASSYGGPYEQYF. The nucleotide sequence reads TGTGCCAGCAGTTACGGGGGCCCCTACGAGCAGTACTTC.